This T cell receptor (beta chain) appears in the sequencing data of a study of blood T cell repertoires in COVID-19. Study details: The cDNA or gDNA used as material had been derived from T cells, B-cell-depleted T cells, or PBMCs.

Trimming took 5 bases from V and 5 from J, leaving 16 bases between them. CDR3 length: 15 residues. Germline CDR1 and CDR2: SGHVS and FQNEAQ. Method: immunoSEQ multiplex PCR; TCRdb's copy keeps in-frame clones and lacks some. The sample records approximately 100,000 clones, 76% being singletons. Seattle-derived patients entered the study during active infection and were followed longitudinally. The origin of this receptor is a man older than 75 with COVID-19, enrolled during active disease. The chain is built from TRBV7-8 and TRBJ1-5, with D perhaps matching TRBD1 (5 bases). The sample taken for sequencing was peripheral blood. The CDR3 region has the DNA TGTGCCAGCAGCGTAGGGACTGCGGCGGATCAGCCCCAGCATTTT. Protein product: CASSVGTAADQPQHF.